A selection of T cell receptor beta chains follows, all from one sample in a study of cytomegalovirus exposure and HLA in healthy donors. Measured with immunoSEQ multiplex PCR; TCRdb has only the in-frame clones, and not every one. The sample table sets out approximately 47,000 clones. Input material: PBMCs. The receptors were gathered from a male donor in good health and CMV-seronegative. Each CDR3 is given with its conserved first and last residue. A D gene is named only where the DNA matches it firmly.

V: TRBV30
D: TRBD1
J: TRBJ1-5
CDR3: CAWNPRGTGDNQPQHF
DNA: TGTGCCTGGAACCCACGGGGGACAGGGGACAATCAGCCCCAGCATTTT

V: TRBV14
D: -
J: TRBJ1-6
CDR3: CASSRAQGFPLHF
DNA: TGTGCCAGCAGCCGAGCCCAGGGATTCCCCCTCCACTTT

V: TRBV6-1
D: -
J: TRBJ1-3
CDR3: CASTIRRNTIYF
DNA: TGTGCCAGCACGATAAGGAGGAACACCATATATTTT

V: TRBV18
D: -
J: TRBJ2-7
CDR3: CASSPTDSSYEQYF
DNA: TGTGCCAGCTCACCAACCGACAGCTCCTACGAGCAGTACTTC

V: TRBV13
D: TRBD1
J: TRBJ1-2
CDR3: CASSIGTGGTYGYTF
DNA: TGTGCCAGCAGCATCGGGACAGGGGGAACCTATGGCTACACCTTC

V: TRBV20-1
D: -
J: TRBJ2-1
CDR3: CSAGEQFF
DNA: TGCAGTGCTGGCGAGCAGTTCTTC

V: TRBV11-2
D: -
J: TRBJ2-7
CDR3: CASSSIAGQSYEQYF
DNA: TGTGCCAGCAGCTCGATTGCTGGACAATCCTACGAGCAGTACTTC

V: TRBV7-9
D: -
J: TRBJ1-5
CDR3: CASSLSVSNQPQHF
DNA: TGTGCCAGCAGCTTAAGCGTAAGCAATCAGCCCCAGCATTTT

V: TRBV7-2
D: TRBD2
J: TRBJ2-4
CDR3: CASSLGGGGKNIQYF
DNA: TGTGCCAGCAGCTTAGGCGGGGGGGGCAAAAACATTCAGTACTTC

V: TRBV19
D: TRBD1
J: TRBJ1-2
CDR3: CASSPGQGLSGYTF
DNA: TGTGCCAGTAGTCCGGGACAGGGATTGAGTGGCTACACCTTC

V: TRBV19
D: -
J: TRBJ1-4
CDR3: CASSSRRQPTNEKLFF
DNA: TGTGCCAGTAGCTCCAGGAGACAGCCAACTAATGAAAAACTGTTTTTT

V: TRBV30
D: -
J: TRBJ1-1
CDR3: CAWSNDGRTEAFF
DNA: TGTGCCTGGAGTAACGACGGGAGGACTGAAGCTTTCTTT

V: TRBV29-1
D: -
J: TRBJ2-6
CDR3: CSVGVNSGANVLTF
DNA: TGCAGCGTCGGAGTCAATTCTGGGGCCAACGTCCTGACTTTC

V: TRBV29-1
D: -
J: TRBJ2-7
CDR3: CSVEEDSTELYEQYF
DNA: TGCAGCGTTGAAGAGGACAGCACAGAACTCTACGAGCAGTACTTC

V: TRBV29-1
D: -
J: TRBJ2-5
CDR3: CSVEGLGAGRGKTQYF
DNA: TGCAGCGTTGAGGGACTTGGGGCAGGGCGCGGGAAGACCCAGTACTTC

V: TRBV2
D: -
J: TRBJ1-2
CDR3: CASTPGGGSGYTF
DNA: TGTGCCAGCACCCCGGGAGGGGGAAGTGGCTACACCTTC

V: TRBV5-4
D: -
J: TRBJ1-1
CDR3: CASSSLRGNTEAFF
DNA: TGTGCCAGCAGCTCTCTCAGGGGGAACACTGAAGCTTTCTTT

V: TRBV25-1
D: TRBD1
J: TRBJ2-2
CDR3: CASSGQGAGELFF
DNA: TGTGCCAGCAGTGGACAGGGGGCCGGGGAGCTGTTTTTT

V: TRBV10-2
D: TRBD1
J: TRBJ2-7
CDR3: CASRGQGSAYEQYF
DNA: TGCGCCAGCAGGGGACAGGGGTCAGCCTACGAGCAGTACTTC

V: TRBV29-1
D: -
J: TRBJ1-3
CDR3: CSVLTLDGNTIYF
DNA: TGCAGCGTTCTGACACTTGATGGAAACACCATATATTTT

V: TRBV4-1
D: -
J: TRBJ1-2
CDR3: CASSQQGSTNYGYTF
DNA: TGCGCCAGCAGCCAGCAGGGATCAACTAACTATGGCTACACCTTC

V: TRBV6-1
D: TRBD1
J: TRBJ1-5
CDR3: CASSETAGGPKNQPQHF
DNA: TGTGCCAGCAGTGAAACGGCAGGGGGGCCTAAAAATCAGCCCCAGCATTTT

V: TRBV2
D: TRBD2
J: TRBJ2-7
CDR3: CASSDWTSSYEQYF
DNA: TGTGCCAGCAGTGATTGGACTAGCAGCTACGAGCAGTACTTC

V: TRBV1
D: -
J: TRBJ2-2
CDR3: CTSSQDRRQNTGELFF
DNA: TGCACCAGCAGCCAAGATCGGCGACAGAACACCGGGGAGCTGTTTTTT

V: TRBV2
D: -
J: TRBJ1-1
CDR3: CASSNRERNTEAFF
DNA: TGTGCCAGCAGTAACAGGGAGAGGAACACTGAAGCTTTCTTT

V: TRBV7-8
D: TRBD1
J: TRBJ2-7
CDR3: CASSHMAGTGHSDEQYF
DNA: TGTGCCAGCAGCCATATGGCCGGGACAGGGCACAGCGACGAGCAGTACTTC

V: TRBV29-1
D: TRBD1
J: TRBJ2-7
CDR3: CSVEAQTGQSYEQYF
DNA: TGCAGCGTTGAAGCTCAGACAGGGCAGTCCTACGAGCAGTACTTC

V: TRBV30
D: -
J: TRBJ1-5
CDR3: CAWSVVGHSNQPQHF
DNA: TGTGCCTGGAGTGTCGTTGGACATAGCAATCAGCCCCAGCATTTT

V: TRBV5-1
D: TRBD1
J: TRBJ1-2
CDR3: CASSLVPGTGGRNYGYTF
DNA: TGCGCCAGCAGCTTGGTCCCCGGGACAGGGGGCAGAAACTATGGCTACACCTTC

V: TRBV19
D: TRBD1
J: TRBJ2-1
CDR3: CASTYGQGRNEQFF
DNA: TGTGCCAGTACATACGGACAGGGTAGAAATGAGCAGTTCTTC

V: TRBV19
D: TRBD1
J: TRBJ1-2
CDR3: CASSIPGTGTFGYTF
DNA: TGTGCCAGTAGTATTCCCGGGACAGGGACCTTTGGCTACACCTTC

V: TRBV9
D: -
J: TRBJ1-5
CDR3: CASSVAAGGQPQHF
DNA: TGTGCCAGCAGCGTAGCGGCAGGAGGTCAGCCCCAGCATTTT

V: TRBV9
D: TRBD2
J: TRBJ2-2
CDR3: CASSAQPGQSSGLAGGRRTGELFF
DNA: TGTGCCAGCAGCGCCCAACCGGGACAGTCCTCCGGACTAGCGGGGGGCCGCAGGACCGGGGAGCTGTTTTTT

V: TRBV7-9
D: -
J: TRBJ1-2
CDR3: CASEGRADYGYTF
DNA: TGTGCCAGCGAGGGTAGGGCGGACTATGGCTACACCTTC

V: TRBV19
D: TRBD1
J: TRBJ1-1
CDR3: CASSFLDRGAFF
DNA: TGTGCCAGTAGTTTCCTCGACAGGGGAGCTTTCTTT

V: TRBV27
D: -
J: TRBJ2-1
CDR3: CASSLGAENYNEQFF
DNA: TGTGCCAGCAGTTTAGGGGCAGAAAACTACAATGAGCAGTTCTTC

V: TRBV5-4
D: -
J: TRBJ1-1
CDR3: CASSLGGRRNTEAFF
DNA: TGTGCCAGCAGCTTGGGGGGGCGGAGGAACACTGAAGCTTTCTTT

V: TRBV19
D: TRBD1
J: TRBJ1-5
CDR3: CASRGTGGWQPQHF
DNA: TGTGCCAGTCGGGGGACAGGGGGCTGGCAGCCCCAGCATTTT

V: TRBV9
D: -
J: TRBJ2-5
CDR3: CASSLGGPAETQYF
DNA: TGTGCCAGCAGCCTGGGGGGGCCGGCGGAGACCCAGTACTTC

V: TRBV30
D: TRBD1
J: TRBJ1-4
CDR3: CAWCPGTDEKLFF
DNA: TGTGCCTGGTGCCCCGGGACAGATGAAAAACTGTTTTTT

V: TRBV4-1
D: TRBD1
J: TRBJ1-1
CDR3: CASYRDRGNTEAFF
DNA: TGCGCCAGCTACAGGGACAGGGGGAACACTGAAGCTTTCTTT

V: TRBV5-4
D: -
J: TRBJ2-5
CDR3: CASSLGGDGTQYF
DNA: TGTGCCAGCAGCTTAGGAGGGGATGGGACCCAGTACTTC

V: TRBV29-1
D: TRBD2
J: TRBJ2-3
CDR3: CSVSSGGVFFTDTQYF
DNA: TGCAGCGTTTCAAGCGGGGGGGTCTTCTTCACAGATACGCAGTATTTT

V: TRBV9
D: -
J: TRBJ2-5
CDR3: CASSEWGNGETQYF
DNA: TGTGCCAGCAGCGAGTGGGGCAACGGGGAGACCCAGTACTTC

V: TRBV6-1
D: -
J: TRBJ1-6
CDR3: CASSEMSSGSPLHF
DNA: TGTGCCAGCAGTGAGATGTCTTCGGGGTCACCCCTCCACTTT

V: TRBV11-3
D: TRBD2
J: TRBJ2-2
CDR3: CASSPAGGRNTGELFF
DNA: TGTGCCAGCAGCCCAGCGGGGGGGCGGAACACCGGGGAGCTGTTTTTT

V: TRBV6-5
D: -
J: TRBJ1-2
CDR3: CASSYTRGHGYTF
DNA: TGTGCCAGCAGTTACACTAGAGGGCACGGCTACACCTTC

V: TRBV29-1
D: -
J: TRBJ2-6
CDR3: CSVAQVTNVLTF
DNA: TGCAGCGTCGCCCAGGTCACCAACGTCCTGACTTTC

V: TRBV2
D: -
J: TRBJ1-1
CDR3: CASRVTPARMNTEAFF
DNA: TGTGCCAGCAGAGTAACCCCCGCTAGGATGAACACTGAAGCTTTCTTT

V: TRBV19
D: -
J: TRBJ1-4
CDR3: CASTEGREKLFF
DNA: TGTGCCAGTACGGAGGGCCGCGAAAAACTGTTTTTT

V: TRBV6-6
D: -
J: TRBJ2-7
CDR3: CASSYSSTGFEQYF
DNA: TGTGCCAGCAGTTACTCGTCAACGGGGTTCGAGCAGTACTTC

V: TRBV30
D: TRBD1
J: TRBJ1-6
CDR3: CAWLPTGPSYNSPLHF
DNA: TGTGCCTGGTTACCGACAGGGCCATCCTATAATTCACCCCTCCACTTT

V: TRBV7-3
D: -
J: TRBJ1-6
CDR3: CASSLMGGPHSPLHF
DNA: TGTGCCAGCAGCTTAATGGGTGGGCCTCATTCACCCCTCCACTTT